One and the same sample provided the 8 T cell receptor beta chains below, sequenced in a study of shared clonotypes between healthy human individuals. The data were produced by immunoSEQ multiplex PCR, yet TCRdb's version contains in-frame clones alone and is incomplete. The data hold more than 400,000 clones, with 96% observed a single time. Input material: naive CD4+ T cells sorted from blood. Documented subset: CD45RA+ positively selected. All receptors come from a woman between 25 and 40 years old in good health.

V and J are TRBV19 and TRBJ2-1; 11 bases map to TRBD2. The CDR3 is 14 residues long. Per germline, CDR1 LNHDA and CDR2 SQIVND (reference sequence). Trimming removed 10 bases from V and 4 bases from J; junction bases left unmatched: 6. In nucleotides, the CDR3 is TGTGCCACATCAGGGACTAGCGGATACAATGAGCAGTTCTTC. Translated, it gives CATSGTSGYNEQFF. Drawing the rest from reference TRBV19 and TRBJ2-1, the complete variable domain is DGGITQSPKYLFRKEGQNVTLSCEQNLNHDAMYWYRQDPGQGLRLIYYSQIVNDFQKGDIAEGYSVSREKKESFPLTVTSAQKNPTAFYLCATSGTSGYNEQFFGPGTRLTVL.

The chain has TRBV6-4 and TRBJ2-7; 8 bases fit TRBD2. This CDR3 has 16 residues. V lost 9 bases to trimming and J lost 2 bases; unmatched junction nucleotides: 15. The V gene's germline CDR1 is MRHNA and CDR2 SNTAGT. The CDR3 nucleotides are TGTGCCAGTGGGGGACCTATTCTAGCGGGTACCTACGAGCAGTACTTC. It codes for CASGGPILAGTYEQYF.

Only one count was recorded for this clone. This sequence joins TRBV5-4 and TRBJ2-1, with no clear D. Germline CDR1 reads SGHNT; CDR2 reads YYREEE (reference sequence). Trimming shortened V by 5 bases and J by 9 bases, and 12 bases separated the two germline ends. CDR3 length equals 12 residues. CDR3 sequence (DNA): TGTGCCAGCAGTCTAAAGTCAGGTGAGCAGTTCTTC. Translated, it gives CASSLKSGEQFF.

This clone was detected only once. V gene TRBV11-2 combines with J gene TRBJ2-5; D gene unclear. The V end lost 3 bases, the J end lost 5 bases, and 13 bases lay between the germline ends. Germline lookup yields CDR1 SGHAT and CDR2 FQNNGV. The CDR3 contains 14 residues. The CDR3 DNA is TGTGCCAGCAGCTTCTCGTCCGGCCGTGAGACCCAGTACTTC. As protein: CASSFSSGRETQYF.

Only one count was recorded for this clone. The V call is TRBV5-3, the J call TRBJ1-2, with 8 nucleotides matching TRBD1. TRBV5-3 is given ORF status, its function remaining uncertain. This CDR3 has 17 amino acids. The J segment lost 1 base and the V segment lost 4 bases, leaving 12 bases of the junction unmatched. The CDR3 sequence is CARSPLDREVGNYGYTF. The CDR3, as DNA: TGTGCCAGAAGCCCCCTGGACAGGGAGGTTGGTAACTATGGCTACACCTTC.

V and J are TRBV18 and TRBJ1-1; D is perhaps TRBD1 (5 bases). Trimming took off 2 bases at V and 0 bases at J, with 10 bases between the two ends. This CDR3 contains 15 residues. CDR1 is KGHSH and CDR2 is LQKENI in the germline V gene. The CDR3 spells CASSPSGLMNTEAFF. The CDR3 nucleotides read TGTGCCAGCTCACCATCAGGGCTTATGAACACTGAAGCTTTCTTT.

This sequence joins TRBV2 and TRBJ1-2; TRBD1 agrees at 7 bases. The CDR3 extends over 14 amino acids. V dropped 2 bases and J dropped 1; count of bases not matched to a gene: 1. Looked up from germline, CDR1 is SNHLY and CDR2 is FYNNEI. The CDR3 nucleotides are TGTGCCAGCAGTGAACAGGGGGTTAACTATGGCTACACCTTC. It encodes CASSEQGVNYGYTF.

The chain couples TRBV7-9 to TRBJ1-4, with 11 bases lining up with TRBD1. CDR3 length: 14 residues. Trimming took 4 bases from V and 7 from J; bases not matched to a gene: 2. Germline CDR1 SEHNR, CDR2 FQNEAQ (reference sequence). The chain's CDR3 is CASSSGTGGEKLFF. As DNA, the CDR3 is TGTGCCAGCAGCTCCGGGACAGGGGGTGAAAAACTGTTTTTT.